This T cell receptor (beta chain) emerged from a study of T cells in Graves' hyperthyroidism and ophthalmopathy. Background on the study: Before any treatment, at initial diagnosis, peripheral blood was collected.

This clonotype has just a few counts. Exclusion followed for patients with uncontrolled infection, other autoimmune disease, pregnancy or lactation. Blood was obtained at the first hyperthyroidism diagnosis, which preceded any ophthalmopathy symptoms. V lost 6 bases to trimming and J lost 2 bases, with 16 bases between them. The CDR3 is 15 amino acids. The investigators amplified TCR beta CDR3 regions from RNA transcripts. The HTBI set primed first-round TCR CDR3 RT-PCR. MiXCR, applied by TCRdb to the multiplex PCR reads, yields one record per CDR3 protein. The table has around 260,000 distinct CDR3 sequences, approximately 26% seen once.

The sample was blood. This TCR was sampled from a man aged 35 to 55 with Graves' hyperthyroidism that later progressed to Graves' ophthalmopathy. This chain joins TRBV12-3 or TRBV12-4 and TRBJ2-5; perhaps TRBD2 as D (7 bases). CDR3 DNA sequence: TGTGCCAGCAGCATACGGGGGGCACTACAAGAGACCCAGTACTTC. This codes for CASSIRGALQETQYF.